This T cell receptor beta chain was sequenced during a study of spatial heterogeneity in lung cancer. Study-level findings and limits: The study found ubiquitous expanded tumor TCRs in blood more at resection than follow-up.

Described time point: sample taken at primary tumor resection. TCRdb passed the 5' RACE reads through MiXCR, listing each CDR3 protein once. The sample lists about 21,000 distinct CDR3 sequences, 4.6% seen once, with over 7% in the top ten. This clonotype was seen ten or more times. Its antigen is not known. The germline CDR1 and CDR2 sequences are LGHDT and YNNKEL (reference sequence). V dropped 3 bases and J dropped 0 bases, with 14 bases sitting between them. The CDR3 contains 16 residues. The material was PBMCs, obtained at surgery. The V gene is TRBV3-1, the J gene TRBJ2-5; D perhaps matches TRBD1 (6 bases). This sequence originates from a male donor with early-stage non-small cell lung cancer. The CDR3 DNA is TGTGCCAGCAGCCAGAGCGACAGGTCGAACCAAGAGACCCAGTACTTC. Translated, it gives CASSQSDRSNQETQYF.